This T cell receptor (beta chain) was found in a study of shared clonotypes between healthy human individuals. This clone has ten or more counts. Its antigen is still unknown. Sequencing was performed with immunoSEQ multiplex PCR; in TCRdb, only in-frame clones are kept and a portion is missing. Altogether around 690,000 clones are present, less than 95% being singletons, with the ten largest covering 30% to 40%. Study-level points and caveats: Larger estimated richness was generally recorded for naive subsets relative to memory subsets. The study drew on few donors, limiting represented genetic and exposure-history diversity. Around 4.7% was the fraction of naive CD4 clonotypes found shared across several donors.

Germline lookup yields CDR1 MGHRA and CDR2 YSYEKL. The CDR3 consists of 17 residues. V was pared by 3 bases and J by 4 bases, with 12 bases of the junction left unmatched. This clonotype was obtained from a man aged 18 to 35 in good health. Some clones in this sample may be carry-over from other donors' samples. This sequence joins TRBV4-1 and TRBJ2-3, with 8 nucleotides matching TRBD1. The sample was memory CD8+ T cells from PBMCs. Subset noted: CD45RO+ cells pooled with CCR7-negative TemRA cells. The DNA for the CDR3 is TGCGCCAGCAGCCATACCCCTCCGGACAGGGCGGCAGATACGCAGTATTTT. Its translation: CASSHTPPDRAADTQYF.